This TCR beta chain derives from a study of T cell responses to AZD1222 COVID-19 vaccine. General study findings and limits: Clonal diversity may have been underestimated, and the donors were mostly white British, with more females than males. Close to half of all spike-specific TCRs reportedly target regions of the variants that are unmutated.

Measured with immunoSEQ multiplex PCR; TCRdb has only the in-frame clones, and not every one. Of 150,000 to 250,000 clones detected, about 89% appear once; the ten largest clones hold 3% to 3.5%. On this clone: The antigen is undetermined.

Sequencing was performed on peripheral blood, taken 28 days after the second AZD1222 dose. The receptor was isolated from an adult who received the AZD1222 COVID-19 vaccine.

Here the CDR3 reads CASSPRAGWTSYNEQFF. The CDR3, as DNA: TGTGCCAGCAGTCCTAGAGCAGGTTGGACATCCTACAATGAGCAGTTCTTC. The chain employs TRBV28 and TRBJ2-1; TRBD1 might be the D (5 bases). Germline lookup yields CDR1 MDHEN and CDR2 SYDVKM. V lost 5 bases, J lost 1 base, and 18 bases lay in between. This CDR3 region has 17 residues.